This T cell receptor beta chain derives from a study of breast tumors, draining lymph nodes, adjacent tissues. Study-wide results and limits: Findings are consistent with lymph node origin and intratumoral expansion of most tumor T cells. Tumor repertoires ranked between lymph nodes and nontumor tissue in diversity, with V and J gene preferences. Compared with basal-like, luminal-like tumors shared significantly more repertoire with nontumor tissue. That most tumor T cells come from lymph nodes remained unproven.

The germline CDR1 and CDR2 sequences are DFQATT and SNEGSKA (reference sequence). This CDR3 comprises 12 residues. The ends were cut back, 0 bases at V and 5 bases at J, with 8 bases in the middle. This clonotype has just one count. No antigen is known for it. TCRdb ran MiXCR on the multiplex PCR reads and lists one entry per CDR3 protein. The table lists approximately 230,000 distinct CDR3 sequences, less than 40% of them singletons, with over 3.5% in the top ten. Axillary draining lymph nodes of breast cancer patients supplied the node samples. This chain links TRBV20-1 with TRBJ2-7; D is unresolved. This receptor was obtained from a female donor with breast cancer. Some clones in this sample may be carry-over from other donors' samples. Material: axillary lymph node tissue. CDR3 coding DNA: TGCAGTGCTAGAGAACAGTTCCACGAGCAGTACTTC. It translates to CSAREQFHEQYF.